The 3 T cell receptor beta chains below were found in one sample sequenced in a study of T-cell memory formation after mild COVID-19. TCRdb reanalysed the 5' RACE reads using MiXCR and keeps one entry per CDR3 protein. This table has some 210,000 distinct CDR3 sequences, about 27% appearing once. The specimen sequenced was PBMCs or a T cell subset sorted from them (not recorded which). These receptors were taken from an adult woman who had mild COVID-19 (a few samples of this study predate the infection). Cell type and time point are not known.

J is TRBJ2-3 and V is TRBV5-6; no clear D. V lost 5 bases and J 5 bases, leaving 6 bases between the germline ends. This CDR3 region has 11 residues. Germline values: CDR1 SGHDT, CDR2 YYEEEE. The CDR3 bases are TGTGCCAGCAGGAGACAAGATACGCAGTATTTT. It translates to CASRRQDTQYF.

This clonotype has a handful of counts. This chain uses TRBV24-1 with TRBJ2-1; D remains ambiguous. Germline CDR1 KGHDR, CDR2 SFDVKD. This CDR3 is 15 amino acids long. V gave up 0 bases and J gave up 2 bases, with 7 bases separating them. The CDR3 nucleotides read TGTGCCACCAGTGATTTGGGGCGGCCCTACAATGAGCAGTTCTTC. This gives the protein CATSDLGRPYNEQFF.

This sequence joins TRBV27 and TRBJ2-2, with D possibly matching TRBD1 (5 bases). With 7 bases removed from V and 0 bases from J, the gap between germline ends came to 9 bases. Per the germline V gene, CDR1 is MNHEY and CDR2 is SMNVEV (reference sequence). The CDR3 sequence is 14 residues long. The CDR3 sequence is CASTIGANTGELFF. The CDR3 DNA reads as TGTGCCAGCACCATAGGGGCGAACACCGGGGAGCTGTTTTTT.